These 4 T cell receptor beta chains share one sample of origin, sequenced in a study of metastatic and nonmetastatic thyroid tumors. Patients had received no treatment of any kind before thyroid surgery. Using MiXCR, TCRdb reanalyzed the PCR reads. The table has about 19,000 clones, 28% seen once. Material: tumor tissue. The receptors come from a female donor with papillary thyroid cancer or a benign thyroid nodule (not recorded which). Some clones in this sample may be carry-over from other donors' samples.

Details on this clone: One end of the junction does not line up with germline, which may come from a read error. The gene calls are TRBV6-6 and TRBJ1-3; D gene uncertain. The CDR3 extends over 16 amino acids. The germline V gene encodes CDR1 MNHNY and CDR2 SVGAGI (reference sequence). The CDR3 spells CASSYSPSSSGNPIYF. CDR3 coding DNA: TGTGCCAGCAGTTACTCACCCAGCTCCTCTGGAAACCCCATATATTTT.

The chain combines TRBV18 with TRBJ1-1; no definite D call. The ends were cut back, 3 bases at V and 1 base at J, with 6 bases in the middle. Germline CDR1 KGHSH, CDR2 LQKENI. This CDR3 region has 13 residues. The CDR3 bases are TGTGCCAGCTCACCGACGGGGAACACTGAAGCTTTCTTT. This gives the protein CASSPTGNTEAFF.

The rearrangement links TRBV6-5 to TRBJ2-7; 11 bases agree with TRBD1. From germline, CDR1 is MNHEY and CDR2 SVGAGI. Trimming at V came to 2 bases and at J to 2 bases, leaving 2 bases not matched to a gene. The CDR3 covers 15 residues. This CDR3 is CASSYGTGGPYEQYF. For the CDR3, the DNA is TGTGCCAGCAGTTACGGGACAGGGGGTCCCTACGAGCAGTACTTC.

This chain uses TRBV20-1 with TRBJ2-5; 10 bases are a match to TRBD2. The germline gives CDR1 DFQATT, CDR2 SNEGSKA (reference sequence). The CDR3 runs to 18 residues. V was pared by 3 bases and J by 2 bases, with 15 bases of the junction left unmatched. The CDR3: CSARSPGGSGRRQETQYF. The DNA for the CDR3 is TGCAGTGCTAGGTCCCCCGGGGGTAGCGGGAGGCGTCAAGAGACCCAGTACTTC.